This T cell receptor (beta chain) was profiled in a study of T cells in Graves' hyperthyroidism and ophthalmopathy. Study observations and caveats: Also found in blood were most expanded thyroid clonotypes above 0.001.

Amplification yielded TCR beta CDR3 regions, with RNA transcripts as the source. HTBI primers were used for first-round RT-PCR of the TCR CDR3. TCRdb processed the multiplex PCR reads anew with MiXCR; each CDR3 protein has one entry. The profile covers 250,000 to 300,000 distinct CDR3 sequences, with about 16% appearing a single time and under 35% taken by the ten largest. The trim removed 5 bases at V and 3 bases at J, leaving 9 bases unmatched. In germline, CDR1 is DFQATT, CDR2 SNEGSKA (reference sequence). The CDR3 runs to 15 residues. This clonotype was counted between two and nine times. The antigen remains unidentified. Blood was obtained at the first hyperthyroidism diagnosis, which preceded any ophthalmopathy symptoms.

The TCR originated in a woman between 50 and 59 years old with Graves' hyperthyroidism that later progressed to Graves' ophthalmopathy. The chain uses TRBV20-1 and TRBJ1-3; 8 bases match TRBD1. The sample consisted of blood. The CDR3 DNA reads TGCAGTGCTGAGAAAGACAGGGGCGTTGGAAACACCATATATTTT. Translation: CSAEKDRGVGNTIYF.